This paragraph covers one T cell receptor beta chain sequence. Per the original methods: For nucleated cells, counts were estimated from reference gene primer amplification. Using immunoSEQ multiplex PCR, the repertoire was profiled, and TCRdb retains in-frame clones only, with some absent. The V and J calls and the clone size are those of that table, but D and trimming were determined from the DNA. The sample has approximately 83,000 clones; 77% are singletons. This sample is drawn from a study of blood T cell repertoires in COVID-19. Across the whole study: Samples representing acute and convalescent COVID-19 were sourced from the United States, Italy and Spain. In each case, the material was cDNA or gDNA derived from T cells, B-cell-depleted T cells, or PBMCs.

This clonotype was obtained from a woman of 80 years or more with acute or convalescent COVID-19. Sequences were obtained from peripheral blood.

The CDR3 coding sequence is TGTGCCAGCAGCGCAGGGACAGGGAAGGAGACCCAGTACTTC. It specifies CASSAGTGKETQYF. The chain recombines TRBV9 with TRBJ2-5; 9 bases fit TRBD1. The CDR3 is 14 residues long. Germline V gene data show CDR1 as SGDLS and CDR2 as YYNGEE. The V gene end was trimmed by 3 bases and the J gene end by 5 bases; junction bases not matched to a gene: 5. Looking up the rest from reference TRBV9 and TRBJ2-5 gives the full variable domain: DSGVTQTPKHLITATGQRVTLRCSPRSGDLSVYWYQQSLDQGLQFLIQYYNGEERAKGNILERFSAQQFPDLHSELNLSSLELGDSALYFCASSAGTGKETQYFGPGTRLLVL.